This T cell receptor beta chain originates from a study of cytomegalovirus exposure and HLA in healthy donors. The CDR3 covers 15 residues. Between the trimmed V and J ends, which lost 6 bases and 0 bases, there was a span of 12 bases. Per the germline V gene, CDR1 is MNHNS and CDR2 is SASEGT. PCR primers comprised 60 Vbeta and 13 Jbeta primers. This table comes from immunoSEQ multiplex PCR, and its TCRdb copy is limited to in-frame clones, with some not included. The sample has roughly 100,000 clones; around 78% are singletons. Sample share makes this clone medium-sized (0.01 to 0.1%). The TCR originated in a male donor in good health and CMV-seronegative. The sequencing input was PBMCs. The V call is TRBV6-1, the J call TRBJ1-3, with a possible D match to TRBD1 (5 bases). The CDR3 sequence: CASREDTFSGNTIYF. The CDR3 DNA is TGTGCCAGCAGAGAGGACACCTTCTCTGGAAACACCATATATTTT.